The clone carrying this TCR beta chain appeared a few times. Researchers used 5'RACE with constant-segment primers to make TCR alpha and TCR beta cDNA libraries that carry sample barcodes and UMIs. TCRdb passed the 5' RACE reads through MiXCR, listing each CDR3 protein once. This table has hundreds of thousands of distinct CDR3 sequences, 16% appearing once. The CDR3 has 12 residues. V was pared by 8 bases and J by 8 bases, with 13 bases between. CDR1 SEHNR and CDR2 FQNEAQ come from the germline V gene (reference sequence). This entry belongs to a study of T-cell memory formation after mild COVID-19. The source is a man younger than 35 who had mild COVID-19 (a few samples of this study predate the infection). Cell type and time point are not known. Sequencing was carried out using PBMCs or a T cell subset sorted from them (not recorded which). This rearrangement joins TRBV7-9 to TRBJ2-1, with a tentative D call TRBD2 (5 bases). The CDR3 DNA follows: TGTGCCAGCCGCAGAGAGGGTGATGAGCAGTTCTTC. This translates into CASRREGDEQFF.